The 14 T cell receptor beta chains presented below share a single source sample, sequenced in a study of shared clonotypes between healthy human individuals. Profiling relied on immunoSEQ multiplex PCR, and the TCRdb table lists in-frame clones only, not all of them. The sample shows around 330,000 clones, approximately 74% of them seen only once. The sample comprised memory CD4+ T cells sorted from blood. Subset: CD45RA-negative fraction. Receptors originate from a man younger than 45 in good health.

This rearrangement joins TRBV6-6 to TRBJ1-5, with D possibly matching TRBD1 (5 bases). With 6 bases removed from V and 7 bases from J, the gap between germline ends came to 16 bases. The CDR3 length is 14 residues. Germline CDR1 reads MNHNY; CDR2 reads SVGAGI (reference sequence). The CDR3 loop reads CASSQSTAEQPQHF. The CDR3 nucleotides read TGTGCCAGCAGCCAATCGACAGCCGAACAGCCCCAGCATTTT.

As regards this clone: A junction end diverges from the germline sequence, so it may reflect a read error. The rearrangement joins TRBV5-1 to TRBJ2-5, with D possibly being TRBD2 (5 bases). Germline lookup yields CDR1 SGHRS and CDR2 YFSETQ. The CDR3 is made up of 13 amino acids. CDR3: CASWDRGVTPTHF. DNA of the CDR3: TGCGCCAGCTGGGATCGGGGAGTGACACCTACGCACTTC.

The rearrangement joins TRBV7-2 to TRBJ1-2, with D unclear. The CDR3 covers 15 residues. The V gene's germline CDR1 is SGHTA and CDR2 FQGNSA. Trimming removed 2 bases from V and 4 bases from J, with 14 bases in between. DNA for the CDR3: TGTGCCAGCAGCTTACTCGGGCGGTCGGGCTATGGCTACACCTTC. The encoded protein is CASSLLGRSGYGYTF.

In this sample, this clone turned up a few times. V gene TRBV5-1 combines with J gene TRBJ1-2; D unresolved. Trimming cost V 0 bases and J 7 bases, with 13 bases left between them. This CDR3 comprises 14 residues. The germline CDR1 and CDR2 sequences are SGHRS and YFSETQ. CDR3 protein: CASSLDQRPRGYTF. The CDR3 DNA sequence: TGCGCCAGCAGCTTGGACCAGAGGCCGCGTGGCTACACCTTC. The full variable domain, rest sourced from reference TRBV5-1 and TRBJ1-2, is KAGVTQTPRYLIKTRGQQVTLSCSPISGHRSVSWYQQTPGQGLQFLFEYFSETQRNKGNFPGRFSGRQFSNSRSEMNVSTLELGDSALYLCASSLDQRPRGYTFGSGTRLTVV.

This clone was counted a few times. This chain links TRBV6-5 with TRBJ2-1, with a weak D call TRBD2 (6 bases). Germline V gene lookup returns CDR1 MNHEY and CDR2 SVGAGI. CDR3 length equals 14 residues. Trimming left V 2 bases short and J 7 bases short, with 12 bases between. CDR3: CASSYESGGNEQFF. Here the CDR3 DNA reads TGTGCCAGCAGTTACGAGTCCGGGGGAAATGAGCAGTTCTTC.

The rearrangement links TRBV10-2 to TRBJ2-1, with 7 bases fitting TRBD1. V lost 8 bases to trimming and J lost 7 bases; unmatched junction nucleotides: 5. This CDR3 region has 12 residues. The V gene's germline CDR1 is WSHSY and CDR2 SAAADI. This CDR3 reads CASRTGANEQFF. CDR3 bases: TGCGCCAGCCGGACAGGCGCAAATGAGCAGTTCTTC.

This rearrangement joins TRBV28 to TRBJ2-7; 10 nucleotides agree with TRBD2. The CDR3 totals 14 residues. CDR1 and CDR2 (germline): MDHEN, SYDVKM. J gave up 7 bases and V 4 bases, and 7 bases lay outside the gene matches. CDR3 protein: CASSWSGRVKEQYF. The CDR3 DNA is TGTGCCAGCAGTTGGAGCGGGAGGGTTAAAGAGCAGTACTTC. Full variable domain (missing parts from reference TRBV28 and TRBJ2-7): DVKVTQSSRYLVKRTGEKVFLECVQDMDHENMFWYRQDPGLGLRLIYFSYDVKMKEKGDIPEGYSVSREKKERFSLILESASTNQTSMYLCASSWSGRVKEQYFGPGTRLTVT.

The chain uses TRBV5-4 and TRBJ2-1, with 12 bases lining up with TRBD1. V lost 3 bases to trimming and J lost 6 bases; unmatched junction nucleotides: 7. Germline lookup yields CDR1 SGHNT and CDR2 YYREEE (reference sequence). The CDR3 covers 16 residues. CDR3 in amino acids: CASSWGQGARGNEQFF. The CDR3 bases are TGTGCCAGCAGCTGGGGACAGGGGGCGCGGGGCAATGAGCAGTTCTTC.

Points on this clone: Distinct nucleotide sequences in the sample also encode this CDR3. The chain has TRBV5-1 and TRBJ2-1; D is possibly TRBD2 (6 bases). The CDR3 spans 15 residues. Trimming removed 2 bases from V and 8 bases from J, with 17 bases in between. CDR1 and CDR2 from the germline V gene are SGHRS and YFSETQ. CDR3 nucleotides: TGCGCCAGCAGCTTAGGTTCCGGCTCGGGGGATGAGCAGTTCTTC. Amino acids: CASSLGSGSGDEQFF.

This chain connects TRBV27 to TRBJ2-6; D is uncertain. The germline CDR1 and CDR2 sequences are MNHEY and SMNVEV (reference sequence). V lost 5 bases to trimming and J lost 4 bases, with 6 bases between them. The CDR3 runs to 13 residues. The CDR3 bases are TGTGCCAGCAGTCCCGCCGGGGCCAACGTCCTGACTTTC. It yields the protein CASSPAGANVLTF.

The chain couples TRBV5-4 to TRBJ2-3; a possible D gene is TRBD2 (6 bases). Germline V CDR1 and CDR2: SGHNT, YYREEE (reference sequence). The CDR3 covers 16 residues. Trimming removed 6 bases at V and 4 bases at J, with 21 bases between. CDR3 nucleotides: TGTGCCAGCAAGCCCTCCGGGAGCAAGGGATCAGATACGCAGTATTTT. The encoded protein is CASKPSGSKGSDTQYF. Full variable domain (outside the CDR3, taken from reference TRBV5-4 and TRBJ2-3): ETGVTQSPTHLIKTRGQQVTLRCSSQSGHNTVSWYQQALGQGPQFIFQYYREEENGRGNFPPRFSGLQFPNYSSELNVNALELDDSALYLCASKPSGSKGSDTQYFGPGTRLTVL.

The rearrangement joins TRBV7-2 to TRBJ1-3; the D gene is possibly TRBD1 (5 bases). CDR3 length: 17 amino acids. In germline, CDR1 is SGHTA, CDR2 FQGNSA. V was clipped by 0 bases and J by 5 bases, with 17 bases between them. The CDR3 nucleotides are TGTGCCAGCAGCTTAGCGGGACCCCTGTCTTGGAGAAACACCATATATTTT. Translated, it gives CASSLAGPLSWRNTIYF.

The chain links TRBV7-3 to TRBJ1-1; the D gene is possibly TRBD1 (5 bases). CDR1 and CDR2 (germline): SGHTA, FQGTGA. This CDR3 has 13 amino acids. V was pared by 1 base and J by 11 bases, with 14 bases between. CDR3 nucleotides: TGTGCCAGCAGCTTAATTGCGGGGGGACGCGCTTTCTTT. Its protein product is CASSLIAGGRAFF.

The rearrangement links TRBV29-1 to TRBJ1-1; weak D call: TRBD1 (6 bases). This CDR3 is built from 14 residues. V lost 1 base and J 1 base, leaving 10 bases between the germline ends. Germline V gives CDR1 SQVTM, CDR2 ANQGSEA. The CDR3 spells CSVEGGGRNTEAFF. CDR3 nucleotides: TGCAGCGTTGAAGGCGGGGGCCGGAACACTGAAGCTTTCTTT.